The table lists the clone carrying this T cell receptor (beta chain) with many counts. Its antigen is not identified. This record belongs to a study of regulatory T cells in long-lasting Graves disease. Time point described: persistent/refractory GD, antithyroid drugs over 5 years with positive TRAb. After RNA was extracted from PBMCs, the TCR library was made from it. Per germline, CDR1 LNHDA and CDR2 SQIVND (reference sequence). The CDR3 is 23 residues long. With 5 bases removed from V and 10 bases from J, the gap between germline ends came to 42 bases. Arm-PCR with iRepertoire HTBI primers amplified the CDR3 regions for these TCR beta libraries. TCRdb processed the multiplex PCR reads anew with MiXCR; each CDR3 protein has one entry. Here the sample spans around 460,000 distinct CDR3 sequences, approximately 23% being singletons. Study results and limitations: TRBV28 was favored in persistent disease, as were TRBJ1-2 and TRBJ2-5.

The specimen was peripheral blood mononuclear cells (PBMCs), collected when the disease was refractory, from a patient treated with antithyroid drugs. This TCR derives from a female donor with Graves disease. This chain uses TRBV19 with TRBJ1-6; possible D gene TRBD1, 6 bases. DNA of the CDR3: TGTGCCAGTAGTTCCTACCCCTTAGGGGGGGCGAGTGGTTCACTGTCGATTACATCACCCCTCCACTTT. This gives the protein CASSSYPLGGASGSLSITSPLHF.